This T cell receptor beta chain was identified during a study of shared clonotypes between healthy human individuals. Positively selected for CCR7, the CD45RO-negative cells used as naive CD8 cells excluded terminally differentiated effector memory CD45RA+ cells. Clones were sequenced by immunoSEQ multiplex PCR, and TCRdb holds only the in-frame ones, with some missing. The sample records about 680,000 clones, about 90% being singletons. Sequencing was done on a sample of naive CD8+ T cells sorted from blood. This TCR was recovered from a man aged 25-45 years in good health.

CDR3 sequence reads: CASTSAVVIPEAFF. As DNA, the CDR3 is TGTGCCAGCACTTCCGCGGTGGTGATCCCTGAAGCTTTCTTT. The chain is built from TRBV7-9 and TRBJ1-1; D is ambiguous. V was shortened by 7 bases and J by 6 bases, with 18 bases between the two germline ends. There are 14 residues in the CDR3. Per germline, CDR1 SEHNR and CDR2 FQNEAQ (reference sequence).